This T cell receptor beta chain was sequenced in a study of CD8 T cells in Susac syndrome. Random hexamers served to reverse transcribe roughly 0.45 to 1 ug RNA. The method of amplification for TCR beta CDR3 was immunoSEQ multiplex PCR, covering 54 Vbeta and 13 Jbeta. TCRdb re-derived calls from the immunoSEQ multiplex PCR reads in MiXCR, one entry per CDR3 protein. The sample lists under 350,000 distinct CDR3 sequences, 92% seen once, with over 0.065% in the top ten. This clonotype has only one observation. This CDR3 region has 15 residues. Germline V gives CDR1 LGHDT, CDR2 YNNKEL (reference sequence). Trimming stripped 0 bases from V and 4 bases from J, with 10 bases between. Negative isolation was used for CD8+ and CD4+ T cells, and FACS enrichment was applied to TEMRA cells.

The rearrangement joins TRBV3-1 to TRBJ1-3; D gene uncertain. This receptor was obtained from a human donor with multiple sclerosis. The sample consisted of CD4+ T cells from PBMCs. Here the CDR3 DNA reads TGTGCCAGCAGCCAAGATCGATCGCGAGGAAACACCATATATTTT. This gives the protein CASSQDRSRGNTIYF.